The 22 T cell receptor beta chains below come from one sample, sequenced in a study of graft-versus-host responses after intestinal transplantation. Generated by immunoSEQ multiplex PCR, the TCRdb table keeps only in-frame clones and is missing some. The sample holds 6,500 to 9,000 clones; approximately 30% are singletons and the top ten take around 5.8%. The sample consisted of alloreactive CD4+ T cells from a mixed lymphocyte reaction culture, taken before intestinal transplant. The subset here: CFSE-low proliferating T cells sorted from approximately six-day pre-transplant mixed lymphocyte reaction (GvH or HvG direction). These receptors originate from a human patient who received an intestinal transplant.

By its share, this clone is large. The V and J genes are TRBV4-2 and TRBJ2-7; perhaps TRBD2 as D (6 bases). Trimming stripped 0 bases from V and 0 bases from J, with 12 bases between. Germline V CDR1 and CDR2: LGHNA, YNFKEQ. The CDR3 spans 16 residues. The CDR3 protein is CASSQDVGGASYEQYF. The CDR3 bases are TGTGCCAGCAGCCAAGATGTGGGCGGGGCCTCCTACGAGCAGTACTTC.

V usage is TRBV28 and J usage is TRBJ2-7; D is possibly TRBD2 (6 bases). The CDR3 consists of 13 residues. Looked up from germline, CDR1 is MDHEN and CDR2 is SYDVKM. Trimming left V 5 bases short and J 7 bases short, with 15 bases between. The CDR3 sequence is CASSERGAGEQYF. Here the CDR3 DNA reads TGTGCCAGCAGTGAGAGAGGGGCGGGGGAGCAGTACTTC.

This chain connects TRBV18 to TRBJ2-5, with D perhaps TRBD1 (5 bases). Trimming stripped 5 bases from V and 7 bases from J, with 14 bases between. There are 13 residues in the CDR3. Germline CDR1 and CDR2: KGHSH and LQKENI. CDR3 in DNA: TGTGCCAGCTCATCAAAAACAGGAGTGACCCAGTACTTC. It specifies CASSSKTGVTQYF.

This clone was seen a handful of times. The genes are TRBV11-2 and TRBJ1-5; no reliable D call. The CDR3 is 17 amino acids. Trimming left V 6 bases short and J 0 bases short, with 18 bases between. Germline values: CDR1 SGHAT, CDR2 FQNNGV. The CDR3 here is CASRLGRLPTSNQPQHF. Written as DNA, the CDR3 is TGTGCCAGCAGGTTGGGCAGGCTCCCGACTAGCAATCAGCCCCAGCATTTT.

This rearrangement joins TRBV7-2 to TRBJ1-3; D ambiguous. With 2 bases removed from V and 0 bases from J, the gap between germline ends came to 14 bases. Looked up from germline, CDR1 is SGHTA and CDR2 is FQGNSA. This CDR3 has 17 amino acids. CDR3 amino acids: CASSLLPPRSSGNTIYF. In DNA form, the CDR3 reads TGTGCCAGCAGCTTACTTCCCCCTCGGAGCTCTGGAAACACCATATATTTT.

This clone was detected only a few times. The rearrangement links TRBV11-2 to TRBJ2-7; 9 bases fit TRBD1. J was trimmed by 5 bases and V by 5 bases; bases with no gene match: 10. Germline CDR1 SGHAT, CDR2 FQNNGV. The length of the CDR3 is 15 residues. CDR3 in amino acids: CASSPQGTGLDEQYF. CDR3 sequence (DNA): TGTGCCAGCAGCCCCCAGGGGACAGGGCTTGACGAGCAGTACTTC. Drawing the rest from reference TRBV11-2 and TRBJ2-7, the complete variable domain is EAGVAQSPRYKIIEKRQSVAFWCNPISGHATLYWYQQILGQGPKLLIQFQNNGVVDDSQLPKDRFSAERLKGVDSTLKIQPAKLEDSAVYLCASSPQGTGLDEQYFGPGTRLTVT.

Only a few counts were recorded for this clone. The chain employs TRBV15 and TRBJ2-7; the D gene is possibly TRBD1 (5 bases). V was shortened by 0 bases and J by 0 bases, with 12 bases between the two germline ends. The CDR3 consists of 16 residues. Germline V gene data show CDR1 as LNHNV and CDR2 as YYDKDF (reference sequence). CDR3 sequence: CATSRDAGDSSYEQYF. Here the CDR3 DNA reads TGTGCCACCAGCAGAGATGCAGGCGACAGCTCCTACGAGCAGTACTTC.

CDR3 residues: CASSRGGSGRITGELFF. For the CDR3, the DNA is TGTGCCAGCAGCCGTGGGGGCAGCGGGAGAATCACCGGGGAGCTGTTTTTT. This rearrangement joins TRBV4-2 to TRBJ2-2, with 8 bases matching TRBD2. The V and J ends lost 4 bases and 4 bases, in that order; junction bases with no gene match: 11. The CDR3 contains 17 residues. Germline V CDR1 and CDR2: LGHNA, YNFKEQ.

A few counts support this clone. This chain uses TRBV7-6 with TRBJ2-1; 15 nucleotides agree with TRBD2. CDR1 SGHVS and CDR2 FNYEAQ come from the germline V gene. The CDR3 extends over 15 amino acids. The junction had 4 bases not matched to a gene; V was cut back by 3 bases and J by 10 bases. The CDR3 nucleotides are TGTGCCAGCAGCTTCGGACTAGCGGGGGGGAAAGAGCAGTTCTTC. Residues: CASSFGLAGGKEQFF.

This clone was recorded a few times. This chain connects TRBV4-2 to TRBJ2-2; 7 positions match TRBD2. Losses at the gene ends were 0 bases for V and 0 bases for J; bases not matched to a gene: 16. Germline V gene sequence: CDR1 LGHNA, CDR2 YNFKEQ. The CDR3 loop spans 21 amino acids. CDR3 sequence reads: CASSQDSTGLVVRSNTGELFF. DNA for the CDR3: TGTGCCAGCAGCCAAGACTCTACAGGACTAGTGGTGCGGTCGAACACCGGGGAGCTGTTTTTT.

The J gene is TRBJ2-5, the V gene TRBV10-2; 8 bases are a match to TRBD2. Trimming at V came to 5 bases and at J to 5 bases, leaving 7 bases not matched to a gene. The CDR3 runs to 14 residues. Germline V gene data show CDR1 as WSHSY and CDR2 as SAAADI. CDR3 bases: TGCGCCAGCAGTCCCGTGCTAGCGGGCGAGACCCAGTACTTC. Protein product: CASSPVLAGETQYF.

V usage is TRBV9 and J usage is TRBJ2-1, with 11 bases matching TRBD1. The CDR3 covers 14 residues. After removal of 3 bases from V and 6 bases from J, the junction contained 2 bases not matched to a gene. The germline V gene encodes CDR1 SGDLS and CDR2 YYNGEE. The CDR3, as DNA: TGTGCCAGCAGCGCCGGGACAGGGGGCAATGAGCAGTTCTTC. This sequence encodes CASSAGTGGNEQFF.

This clone occurred a few times. The chain links TRBV28 to TRBJ1-5; no clear D gene. The CDR3 runs to 16 residues. The V gene's germline CDR1 is MDHEN and CDR2 SYDVKM. V was shortened by 6 bases and J by 2 bases, with 17 bases between the two germline ends. CDR3 nucleotide sequence: TGTGCCAGCAGCCCTCAGTCCACGGCGGGCAATCAGCCCCAGCATTTT. Its protein product is CASSPQSTAGNQPQHF.

By share of the sample, this clone is medium-sized. V is TRBV19 and J is TRBJ2-5; D perhaps matches TRBD2 (7 bases). Germline V gene sequence: CDR1 LNHDA, CDR2 SQIVND (reference sequence). The CDR3 has 16 residues. The V end lost 4 bases, the J end lost 2 bases, and 17 bases lay between the germline ends. The CDR3 sequence: CASSNYGGGPQETQYF. In nucleotides, the CDR3 is TGTGCCAGTAGTAACTATGGCGGGGGCCCTCAAGAGACCCAGTACTTC.

Sample share makes this clone medium-sized. The rearrangement links TRBV28 to TRBJ1-5; 7 bases map to TRBD1. The germline gives CDR1 MDHEN, CDR2 SYDVKM. This CDR3 contains 13 residues. Losses at the gene ends were 7 bases for V and 2 bases for J; bases not matched to a gene: 2. The CDR3, as DNA: TGTGCCAGCAACAGGGGAGGCAATCAGCCCCAGCATTTT. The encoded protein is CASNRGGNQPQHF.

This chain links TRBV7-2 with TRBJ2-5, with TRBD2 matching over 10 bases. The CDR3 sequence is 16 residues long. Per germline, CDR1 SGHTA and CDR2 FQGNSA. V lost 3 bases to trimming and J lost 4 bases; unmatched junction nucleotides: 8. CDR3 in DNA: TGTGCCAGCAGCTTCCCGAGCGGGGGGGGGAGAGAGACCCAGTACTTC. As protein: CASSFPSGGGRETQYF.

The gene calls are TRBV30 and TRBJ1-2; 8 bases fit TRBD1. CDR3 length: 14 amino acids. Germline CDR1 is GTSNPN and CDR2 is SVGIG (reference sequence). V trimming: 3 bases; J trimming: 8 bases; junction bases outside the gene matches: 11. CDR3 in DNA: TGTGCCTGGAGCTACCACCAGGGGGCTGGAGGCTACACCTTC. Protein product: CAWSYHQGAGGYTF.

This clone was detected only a few times. CDR3 nucleotides: TGTGCCAGCAGCCCTCATGACAGGACCTCTGGAAACACCATATATTTT. Translated: CASSPHDRTSGNTIYF. This chain links TRBV9 with TRBJ1-3, with D perhaps matching TRBD1 (6 bases). V was clipped by 4 bases and J by 0 bases, with 14 bases between them. Germline assignment: CDR1 SGDLS and CDR2 YYNGEE. The CDR3 loop spans 16 amino acids.

The chain couples TRBV2 to TRBJ1-2, with D possibly TRBD1 on 5 matching bases. Deletions cut 3 bases from V and 7 bases from J, with 12 bases between. The germline CDR1 and CDR2 sequences are SNHLY and FYNNEI. The CDR3 length is 13 residues. The CDR3 DNA sequence: TGTGCCAGCAGTGAGGACGGGGGGTTTGGCTACACCTTC. It is translated as CASSEDGGFGYTF.

DNA for the CDR3: TGTGCCAGCAGCTTAGTAGCGGGGGGTTCCTACAATGAGCAGTTCTTC. Translated, it gives CASSLVAGGSYNEQFF. V gene TRBV11-3 combines with J gene TRBJ2-1; 10 bases line up with TRBD2. J lost 1 base, V lost 1 base, and 1 base had no gene match. The length of the CDR3 is 16 residues. From germline, CDR1 is SGHNT and CDR2 YENEEA.

This clone was found a few times. V usage is TRBV5-4 and J usage is TRBJ1-1; D possibly corresponds to TRBD1 (6 bases). The germline gives CDR1 SGHNT, CDR2 YYREEE (reference sequence). This CDR3 comprises 15 residues. The ends were cut back, 0 bases at V and 1 base at J, with 10 bases in the middle. The CDR3 sequence: CASSLEDSPNTEAFF. CDR3 nucleotides: TGTGCCAGCAGCTTGGAGGACAGCCCGAACACTGAAGCTTTCTTT.

The rearrangement uses TRBV6-1 and TRBJ2-3, with D possibly matching TRBD2 (5 bases). Germline loops: CDR1 MNHNS, CDR2 SASEGT. V lost 4 bases and J 3 bases, leaving 14 bases between the germline ends. The CDR3 has 15 amino acids. The CDR3 here is CASSGWLAGTDTQYF. Here the CDR3 DNA reads TGTGCCAGCAGTGGTTGGCTAGCCGGGACAGATACGCAGTATTTT.